These T cell receptor beta chains were read from a single sample in a study of T cell responses to AZD1222 COVID-19 vaccine. The data were produced by immunoSEQ multiplex PCR, yet TCRdb's version contains in-frame clones alone and is incomplete. The repertoire has more than 95,000 clones, 89% of them found once; the top ten carry under 20%. Specimen: peripheral blood, collected on day 0 of AZD1222 vaccination. The receptor set was obtained from an adult in good health. The CDR3 runs from the conserved cysteine through the conserved F or W. D genes are given only for firm matches. The size of a clone is reported for some rows only, either as once, few or many, or as a class for expanded clones.

D	size	V	J	DNA	CDR3
-	-	TRBV19	TRBJ1-3	TGTGCCAGTAGTTCAACCTCCTCCGGAAACACCATATATTTT	CASSSTSSGNTIYF
-	once	TRBV3-1/TRBV3-2	TRBJ2-1	TGTGCCAGCAGCCAACGGGCAGTGTTGGGATACAATGAGCAGTTCTTC	CASSQRAVLGYNEQFF
-	-	TRBV10-3	TRBJ2-7	TGTGCCATCAGACAACTAGGAGGCGAGCAGTACTTC	CAIRQLGGEQYF
TRBD1	-	TRBV7-6	TRBJ1-5	TGTGCCAGCAGCTTTGGACAGGGGGTAAATCAGCCCCAGCATTTT	CASSFGQGVNQPQHF
TRBD2	-	TRBV9	TRBJ2-4	TGTGCCAGCAGCCCTCTCCGAGAGATACTAGCGGGAAAAAACATTCAGTACTTC	CASSPLREILAGKNIQYF
-	few	TRBV6-5	TRBJ2-7	TGTGCCAGCAGTTACAGGGGCGAGCAGTACTTC	CASSYRGEQYF
-	once	TRBV5-5	TRBJ1-1	TGTGCCAGCAGCCGGCGTCCGAACACTGAAGCTTTCTTT	CASSRRPNTEAFF
-	-	TRBV28	TRBJ1-3	TGTGCCAGCAGCTCTGGGCAGGGCCCAGGGATTGGAAACACCATATATTTT	CASSSGQGPGIGNTIYF
TRBD1	-	TRBV4-1	TRBJ1-5	TGCGCCAGCAGCCAAACAGGGGACAATCAGCCCCAGCATTTT	CASSQTGDNQPQHF
TRBD1	once	TRBV18	TRBJ1-2	TGTGCCAGCTCACAGGGACAGGGCTTAGCTAACTATGGCTACACCTTC	CASSQGQGLANYGYTF
-	-	TRBV6-5	TRBJ2-3	TGTGCCAGCAGTTACAGGCGGCGCACAGATACGCAGTATTTT	CASSYRRRTDTQYF
TRBD1	-	TRBV18	TRBJ1-5	TGTGCCAGCTCACCAGGGACAGGGGGGGATCAGCCCCAGCATTTT	CASSPGTGGDQPQHF
TRBD1	once	TRBV19	TRBJ1-5	TGTGCCAGTAGTTCCCAGGGGGCGCGTCAGCCCCAGCATTTT	CASSSQGARQPQHF
TRBD1	-	TRBV6-5	TRBJ1-1	TGTGCCAGCAGTCGGACAGGGAGGAACACTGAAGCTTTCTTT	CASSRTGRNTEAFF
-	-	TRBV7-2	TRBJ2-7	TGTGCCAGCAGCTTAGGTGGGGGGAGTTCCTACGAGCAGTACTTC	CASSLGGGSSYEQYF
TRBD1	-	TRBV19	TRBJ1-5	TGTGCCAGTCGGCATCGACAGGGGGCTAATAGCAATCAGCCCCAGCATTTT	CASRHRQGANSNQPQHF
-	-	TRBV4-1	TRBJ2-7	TGCGCCAGCAGCCAAGAGTTCGGGACTTACGAGCAGTACTTC	CASSQEFGTYEQYF
-	-	TRBV27	TRBJ1-3	TGTGCCAGCAGTTTATCTCGGGGAAACACCATATATTTT	CASSLSRGNTIYF
-	-	TRBV24-1	TRBJ2-1	TGTGCCACCAGTGATTTACCAGGGTGGAATGAGCAGTTCTTC	CATSDLPGWNEQFF
TRBD1	-	TRBV27	TRBJ1-1	TGTGCCAGCAGTTGGGACCGAGGGGGCCGGACTGAAGCTTTCTTT	CASSWDRGGRTEAFF
-	-	TRBV6-6	TRBJ2-4	TGTGCCAGCAGCCGACTAGTGGAGGAAAACATTCAGTACTTC	CASSRLVEENIQYF
TRBD1	-	TRBV19	TRBJ1-2	TGTGCCAGTAGTATAGGGCGCGACAGGGGGTTCGGCTACACCTTC	CASSIGRDRGFGYTF
-	-	TRBV19	TRBJ1-2	TGTGCCAGTAACTCGAGGCGGGAACTGGATGGCTACACCTTC	CASNSRRELDGYTF
-	-	TRBV5-1	TRBJ1-5	TGCGCCAGCAGCGAGGGGGACAACTTTAGCAATCAGCCCCAGCATTTT	CASSEGDNFSNQPQHF
-	once	TRBV4-2	TRBJ2-3	TGTGCCAGCAGCCAAGAGGAGTCTAGTCGTCTCGATACGCAGTATTTT	CASSQEESSRLDTQYF
-	-	TRBV9	TRBJ2-3	TGTGCCAGCACACGGGGGCGAAGCACAGATACGCAGTATTTT	CASTRGRSTDTQYF
-	-	TRBV13	TRBJ2-7	TGTGCCAGCAGCCCGACCGGGACGGTCTCCTACGAGCAGTACTTC	CASSPTGTVSYEQYF
TRBD1	-	TRBV12-3/TRBV12-4	TRBJ1-1	TGTGCCAGCACCAGGGGGGGGGCCACTGAAGCTTTCTTT	CASTRGGATEAFF
TRBD1	-	TRBV27	TRBJ2-5	TGTGCCAGCAGTAACACAGGGGATGGAGAGACCCAGTACTTC	CASSNTGDGETQYF